The 3 T cell receptor beta chains given below trace back to one sample, sequenced in a study of regulatory T cells in long-lasting Graves disease. CDR3-region Arm-PCR and iRepertoire HTBI primers produced the TCR beta libraries. One entry per CDR3 protein results from TCRdb running MiXCR on the multiplex PCR reads. The table records about 440,000 distinct CDR3 sequences, 15% to 20% of them present only once. Time point described: newly diagnosed GD, antithyroid drugs for less than 3 months. Researchers made the TCR library from RNA that was extracted from PBMCs. This sample was shared with a second study, whose subject was T cells in Graves' hyperthyroidism and ophthalmopathy.

The sequencing here drew on peripheral blood mononuclear cells (PBMCs), taken at new diagnosis, from a patient treated with antithyroid drugs. All receptors derive from a woman aged 18 to 35 with Graves disease.

Only a few counts were recorded for this clonotype. This rearrangement joins TRBV30 to TRBJ2-1; D unresolved. Trimming cost V 0 bases and J 8 bases, with 11 bases left between them. The germline V gene encodes CDR1 GTSNPN and CDR2 SVGIG (reference sequence). The CDR3 covers 13 residues. The CDR3 is CAWSVYPADEQFF. Written as DNA, the CDR3 is TGTGCCTGGAGTGTATACCCGGCGGATGAGCAGTTCTTC.

The table lists this clonotype with a few counts. The CDR3 sequence: CASSPTSGRLTGELFF. In DNA form, the CDR3 reads TGCGCCAGCAGCCCCACTAGCGGGAGGCTTACCGGGGAGCTGTTTTTT. The chain joins TRBV4-1 to TRBJ2-2, with 12 bases lining up with TRBD2. The germline V gene encodes CDR1 MGHRA and CDR2 YSYEKL. This CDR3 contains 16 residues. The V gene end was trimmed by 4 bases and the J gene end by 5 bases; junction bases not matched to a gene: 5.

This clonotype was counted many times. V is TRBV20-1 and J is TRBJ2-7; 8 bases align to TRBD2. Germline V gene lookup returns CDR1 DFQATT and CDR2 SNEGSKA (reference sequence). With 3 bases clipped from V and 5 bases from J, the junction kept 9 bases outside the gene matches. The CDR3 consists of 14 residues. The CDR3 bases are TGCAGTGCTAGGACTAGCGCCCTGGTCCACGAGCAGTACTTC. Amino acids: CSARTSALVHEQYF.